The present T cell receptor (beta chain) was sequenced within a study of T cell clonotyping in hematopoietic cell transplantation. Study findings and constraints: Few recipient clonotypes overlapped donors; over 95% were de novo at given depth.

Recipients were bled about 28 days pretransplant and at posttransplant days 30, 100, 180. Sequencing used immunoSEQ multiplex PCR; TCRdb keeps in-frame clones, though not all of them. This sample has thousands of clones, with 60% to 80% found just once. As concerns this clone: What it binds is unknown.

The sample consisted of PBMCs, taken 100 days after allogeneic stem cell transplant. The TCR was taken from a female patient between 30 and 39 years old who had an allogeneic stem cell transplant, so the T cells may come from the graft donor. Some clones in this sample may be carry-over from other donors' samples.

The CDR3 DNA follows: TGTGCCAGCAGCGCAGGACAGGGCTCCTACAATGAGCAGTTCTTC. Residues: CASSAGQGSYNEQFF. This chain joins TRBV7-7 and TRBJ2-1; 8 bases map to TRBD1. The CDR3 covers 15 residues. Germline V gene sequence: CDR1 SSHAT, CDR2 FNYEAQ (reference sequence). The V and J ends lost 5 bases and 0 bases, in that order; junction bases with no gene match: 3.